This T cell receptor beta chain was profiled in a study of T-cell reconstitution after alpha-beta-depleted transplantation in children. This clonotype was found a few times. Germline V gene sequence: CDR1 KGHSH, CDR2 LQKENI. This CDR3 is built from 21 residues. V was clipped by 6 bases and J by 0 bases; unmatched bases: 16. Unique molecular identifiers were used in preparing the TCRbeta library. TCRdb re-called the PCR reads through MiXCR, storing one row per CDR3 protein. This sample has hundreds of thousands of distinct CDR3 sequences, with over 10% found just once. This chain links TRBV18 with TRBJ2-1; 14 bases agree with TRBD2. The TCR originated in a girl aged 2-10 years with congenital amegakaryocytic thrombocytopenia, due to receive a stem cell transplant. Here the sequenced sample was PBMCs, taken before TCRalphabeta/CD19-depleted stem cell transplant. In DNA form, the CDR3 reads TGTGCCAGCTCGGAACCGGTCGCGAGACTAGCGGGAGGGGGCTCCTACAATGAGCAGTTCTTC. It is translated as CASSEPVARLAGGGSYNEQFF.